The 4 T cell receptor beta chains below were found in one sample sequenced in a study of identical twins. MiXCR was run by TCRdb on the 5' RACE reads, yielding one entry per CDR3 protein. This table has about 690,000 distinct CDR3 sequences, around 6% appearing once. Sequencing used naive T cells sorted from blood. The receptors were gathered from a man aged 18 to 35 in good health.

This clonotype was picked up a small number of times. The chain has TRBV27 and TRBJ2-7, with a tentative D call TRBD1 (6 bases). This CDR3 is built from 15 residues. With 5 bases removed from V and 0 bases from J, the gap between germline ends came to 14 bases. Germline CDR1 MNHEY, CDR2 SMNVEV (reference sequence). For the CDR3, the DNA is TGTGCCAGCAGTCCACTCCGGGACATCTCCTACGAGCAGTACGTC. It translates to CASSPLRDISYEQYV.

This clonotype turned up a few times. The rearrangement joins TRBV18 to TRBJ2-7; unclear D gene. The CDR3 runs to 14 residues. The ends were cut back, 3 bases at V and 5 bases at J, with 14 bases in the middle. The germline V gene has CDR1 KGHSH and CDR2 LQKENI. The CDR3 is CASSPLREADEQYF. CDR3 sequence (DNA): TGTGCCAGCTCACCTCTCCGCGAGGCTGACGAGCAGTACTTC.

The CDR3 DNA is TGTGCCATCGGAAGGGACAGGGTTAAGAATGAGCAGTTCTTC. Its translation: CAIGRDRVKNEQFF. The gene calls are TRBV7-7 and TRBJ2-1; 9 bases agree with TRBD1. Losses at the gene ends were 10 bases for V and 7 bases for J; bases not matched to a gene: 11. The CDR3 is 14 amino acids. The germline V gene has CDR1 SSHAT and CDR2 FNYEAQ (reference sequence).

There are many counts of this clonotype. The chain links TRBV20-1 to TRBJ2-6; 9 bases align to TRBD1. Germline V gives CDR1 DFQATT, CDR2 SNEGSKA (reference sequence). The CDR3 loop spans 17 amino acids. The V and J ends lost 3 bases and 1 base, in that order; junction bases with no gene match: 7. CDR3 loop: CSASSTGGFSGANVLTF. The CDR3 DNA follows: TGCAGTGCTAGTAGCACAGGGGGCTTTTCTGGGGCCAACGTCCTGACTTTC.